This T cell receptor beta chain was sequenced during a study of brain T cells in children with intractable seizures. Profiled with immunoSEQ multiplex PCR; TCRdb holds only in-frame clones, not every one. The profile covers about 120,000 clones, with approximately 94% appearing a single time and about 3.8% taken by the ten largest. The CDR3 runs to 15 residues. CDR1 and CDR2 (germline): SEHNR, FQNEAQ (reference sequence). V shed 6 bases, J shed 1 base, and the junction held 3 bases outside the gene matches. The source of this sequence is a boy under two years old with hemimegalencephaly and intractable seizures. This material consisted of peripheral blood, taken at surgery. The V gene is TRBV7-9, the J gene TRBJ2-5; 12 bases are a match to TRBD2. The DNA for the CDR3 is TGTGCCAGCAGTCGGACTAGCGGGGCCCAAGAGACCCAGTACTTC. This gives the protein CASSRTSGAQETQYF.